What follows are 17 T cell receptor beta chains derived from one specimen sequenced in a study of beta chain features in type 1 diabetes. Sequencing targeted expressed TCRB transcripts, as all isolated RNA had been reverse transcribed. Libraries were prepared by immunoSEQ multiplex PCR; TCRdb keeps only in-frame clonotypes and omits some of them. Of hundreds of thousands of clones listed, roughly a sixth were seen once; the top ten hold around 0.02%. The sequencing sample was made of naive CD4+ T cells from blood. Receptor source: a woman aged 18-35 years in good health.

This sequence joins TRBV4-2 and TRBJ1-2; D remains ambiguous. Trimming took 1 base from V and 0 from J, leaving 9 bases between them. This CDR3 contains 15 residues. Germline V gives CDR1 LGHNA, CDR2 YNFKEQ. This chain's CDR3 is CASSQGHSANYGYTF. The DNA of the CDR3 is TGTGCCAGCAGCCAAGGACATTCAGCTAACTATGGCTACACCTTC.

This chain uses TRBV27 with TRBJ1-3; no firm D call. The V end lost 5 bases, the J end lost 0 bases, and 17 bases lay between the germline ends. The CDR3 is made up of 17 amino acids. The germline CDR1 and CDR2 sequences are MNHEY and SMNVEV (reference sequence). CDR3 sequence reads: CASSRVARGGSGNTIYF. Written as DNA, the CDR3 is TGTGCCAGCAGTAGAGTTGCACGGGGAGGCTCTGGAAACACCATATATTTT.

The V and J genes are TRBV6-6 and TRBJ2-3; D not resolved. The CDR3 is 15 amino acids. Looked up from germline, CDR1 is MNHNY and CDR2 is SVGAGI (reference sequence). Trimming stripped 2 bases from V and 2 bases from J, with 11 bases between. The chain's CDR3 is CASSYRLENTDTQYF. The CDR3 coding sequence is TGTGCCAGCAGTTACCGGCTAGAAAACACAGATACGCAGTATTTT.

This clone came up a few times. V and J are TRBV19 and TRBJ2-6, with D uncertain. The CDR3 is 13 amino acids. Germline V gene lookup returns CDR1 LNHDA and CDR2 SQIVND (reference sequence). Trimming cost V 3 bases and J 2 bases, with 2 bases left between them. CDR3 in amino acids: CASSMAGANVLTF. CDR3 nucleotides: TGTGCCAGTAGTATGGCTGGGGCCAACGTCCTGACTTTC.

The chain links TRBV7-3 to TRBJ2-5; 7 nucleotides agree with TRBD1. Germline CDR1 and CDR2: SGHTA and FQGTGA. This CDR3 spans 16 amino acids. With V trimmed by 4 bases and J by 1 base, 9 bases remained unmatched. The CDR3 nucleotides read TGTGCCAGCAGCTCCAACACGGGGACAGTCCAAGAGACCCAGTACTTC. Translating gives CASSSNTGTVQETQYF.

The chain combines TRBV7-2 with TRBJ1-1, with D tentatively TRBD1 (5 bases). Trimming removed 1 base at V and 4 bases at J, with 16 bases between. The germline V gene encodes CDR1 SGHTA and CDR2 FQGNSA. The CDR3 totals 16 residues. In DNA, the CDR3 is TGTGCCAGCAGCTTAGTAGTACGAATGGGGGGCACTGAAGCTTTCTTT. This encodes CASSLVVRMGGTEAFF.

The chain is built from TRBV5-1 and TRBJ2-7, with D possibly being TRBD1 or TRBD2 (5 bases each). Trimming stripped 5 bases from V and 2 bases from J, with 11 bases between. CDR1 is SGHRS, CDR2 YFSETQ, per germline. The CDR3 runs to 13 residues. The CDR3 coding sequence is TGCGCCAGCAGTCGTGGGGGAACCTACGAGCAGTACTTC. Protein: CASSRGGTYEQYF.

This clone came up a few times. The CDR3 nucleotides read TGTGCCAGCCGACAGGGGACCTTCTACGAGCAGTACTTC. Its translation is CASRQGTFYEQYF. This chain uses TRBV6-5 with TRBJ2-7, with 8 bases aligning to TRBD1. V dropped 8 bases and J dropped 3; count of bases not matched to a gene: 6. The CDR3 length is 13 residues. Germline values: CDR1 MNHEY, CDR2 SVGAGI.

The chain combines TRBV5-1 with TRBJ2-1, with D unclear. Between the trimmed V and J ends, which lost 1 base and 0 bases, there was a span of 14 bases. The CDR3 is 17 residues long. Germline CDR1 is SGHRS and CDR2 is YFSETQ. The CDR3 protein is CASSLWGGPSSYNEQFF. The CDR3 nucleotides read TGCGCCAGCAGCTTGTGGGGTGGGCCGAGCTCCTACAATGAGCAGTTCTTC. The full variable domain, in which reference TRBV5-1 and TRBJ2-1 provide the parts outside the CDR3, is KAGVTQTPRYLIKTRGQQVTLSCSPISGHRSVSWYQQTPGQGLQFLFEYFSETQRNKGNFPGRFSGRQFSNSRSEMNVSTLELGDSALYLCASSLWGGPSSYNEQFFGPGTRLTVL.

The V gene is TRBV7-9, the J gene TRBJ2-1; a possible D gene is TRBD2 (5 bases). This CDR3 region has 13 residues. The V end was cut by 1 base, the J end by 7 bases, with 8 bases between. The germline CDR1 and CDR2 sequences are SEHNR and FQNEAQ (reference sequence). The CDR3 nucleotides read TGTGCCAGCAGCTTAGACGGGGTTAATGAGCAGTTCTTC. Protein sequence: CASSLDGVNEQFF.

Only a few counts were recorded for this clone. The rearrangement links TRBV5-6 to TRBJ2-2; 8 bases map to TRBD2. V shed 0 bases, J shed 6 bases, and the junction held 7 bases outside the gene matches. CDR3 size: 16 residues. Per the germline V gene, CDR1 is SGHDT and CDR2 is YYEEEE. CDR3 loop: CASSLAGTSSSGELFF. CDR3 in DNA: TGTGCCAGCAGCTTGGCCGGGACTAGTTCATCCGGGGAGCTGTTTTTT. Looking up the rest from reference TRBV5-6 and TRBJ2-2 gives the full variable domain: DAGVTQSPTHLIKTRGQQVTLRCSPKSGHDTVSWYQQALGQGPQFIFQYYEEEERQRGNFPDRFSGHQFPNYSSELNVNALLLGDSALYLCASSLAGTSSSGELFFGEGSRLTVL.

About this clone: The same CDR3 also results from other DNA sequences found in this sample. The chain carries TRBV6-6 and TRBJ2-1, with 7 positions matching TRBD2. Trimming cost V 2 bases and J 1 base; bases outside gene matches: 2. CDR3 length: 15 amino acids. Germline V lookup: CDR1 MNHNY, CDR2 SVGAGI (reference sequence). CDR3 sequence: CASSYGGGSYNEQFF. The CDR3 DNA reads as TGTGCCAGCAGTTACGGGGGAGGGTCCTACAATGAGCAGTTCTTC.

The J gene is TRBJ2-2, the V gene TRBV14; 10 bases map to TRBD1. The germline V gene has CDR1 SGHDN and CDR2 FVKESK. The junction had 7 bases not matched to a gene; V was cut back by 1 base and J by 5 bases. This CDR3 comprises 17 residues. CDR3 sequence reads: CASSQGRQGARTGELFF. CDR3 nucleotide sequence: TGTGCCAGCAGCCAAGGTCGACAGGGGGCGCGTACCGGGGAGCTGTTTTTT.

This clone has more than one count but fewer than ten. The V and J genes are TRBV5-1 and TRBJ1-5, with 7 nucleotides matching TRBD1. The CDR3 sequence is 15 residues long. Germline assignment: CDR1 SGHRS and CDR2 YFSETQ. Trimming at V came to 4 bases and at J to 3 bases, leaving 7 bases not matched to a gene. CDR3 sequence: CASSTGTVPNQPQHF. CDR3 DNA: TGCGCCAGCAGCACAGGGACAGTTCCCAATCAGCCCCAGCATTTT.

The chain is built from TRBV9 and TRBJ1-2, with a weak D call TRBD1 (5 bases). V was pared by 4 bases and J by 8 bases, with 15 bases between. The CDR3 consists of 13 residues. CDR1 is SGDLS, CDR2 YYNGEE, per germline. The CDR3 sequence is CASSKGAAQGYTF. The CDR3 bases are TGTGCCAGCAGCAAAGGGGCAGCTCAGGGCTACACCTTC.

This clone was seen a handful of times. Relative to the germline gene, one junction end is altered; a read error may explain this. This chain joins TRBV2 and TRBJ2-5, with 7 nucleotides matching TRBD1. CDR1 SNHLY and CDR2 FYNNEI come from the germline V gene. CDR3 length equals 15 residues. CDR3 sequence reads: CASREGQAGWETQYF. In DNA, the CDR3 is TGTGCCAGCAGAGAAGGACAGGCTGGATGGGAGACCCAGTACTTC.

V is TRBV7-8 and J is TRBJ1-5, with TRBD1 as a possible D gene (5 bases). Trimming pared 5 bases from V and 0 bases from J, leaving 20 bases between. This CDR3 spans 18 amino acids. Germline V CDR1 and CDR2: SGHVS, FQNEAQ. This chain's CDR3 is CASSPVTGPHYSNQPQHF. CDR3 nucleotides: TGTGCCAGCAGCCCCGTCACAGGTCCCCATTATAGCAATCAGCCCCAGCATTTT.